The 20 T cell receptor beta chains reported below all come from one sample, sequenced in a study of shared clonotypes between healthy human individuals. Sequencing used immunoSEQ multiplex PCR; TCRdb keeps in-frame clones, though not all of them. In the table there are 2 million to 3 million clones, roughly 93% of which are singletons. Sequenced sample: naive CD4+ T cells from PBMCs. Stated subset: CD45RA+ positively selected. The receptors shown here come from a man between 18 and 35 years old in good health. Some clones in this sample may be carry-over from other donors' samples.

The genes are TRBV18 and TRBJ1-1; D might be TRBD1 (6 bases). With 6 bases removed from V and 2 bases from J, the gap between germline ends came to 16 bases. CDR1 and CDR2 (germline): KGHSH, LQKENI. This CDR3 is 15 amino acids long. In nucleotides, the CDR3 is TGTGCCAGCTCCCAGACCGGGACACTCAACACTGAAGCTTTCTTT. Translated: CASSQTGTLNTEAFF.

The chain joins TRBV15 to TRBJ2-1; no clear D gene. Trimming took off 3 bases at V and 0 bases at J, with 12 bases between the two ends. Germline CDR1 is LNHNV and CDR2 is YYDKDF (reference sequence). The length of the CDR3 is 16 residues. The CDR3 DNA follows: TGTGCCACCAGCAGGGGCGAGGTTCTCTCCTACAATGAGCAGTTCTTC. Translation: CATSRGEVLSYNEQFF.

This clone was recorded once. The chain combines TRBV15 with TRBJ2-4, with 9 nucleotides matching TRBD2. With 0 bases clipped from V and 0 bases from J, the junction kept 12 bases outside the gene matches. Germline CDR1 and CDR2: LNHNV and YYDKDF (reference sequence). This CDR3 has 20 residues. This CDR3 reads CATSRDKGSSGTLAKNIQYF. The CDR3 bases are TGTGCCACCAGCAGAGATAAGGGTTCTAGCGGGACTCTAGCCAAAAACATTCAGTACTTC.

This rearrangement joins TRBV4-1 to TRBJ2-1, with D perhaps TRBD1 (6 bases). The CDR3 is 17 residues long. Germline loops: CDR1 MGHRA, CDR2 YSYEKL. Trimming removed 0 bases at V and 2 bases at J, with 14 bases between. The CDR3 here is CASSQDPGASTYNEQFF. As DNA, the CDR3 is TGCGCCAGCAGCCAAGACCCAGGGGCCTCTACCTACAATGAGCAGTTCTTC.

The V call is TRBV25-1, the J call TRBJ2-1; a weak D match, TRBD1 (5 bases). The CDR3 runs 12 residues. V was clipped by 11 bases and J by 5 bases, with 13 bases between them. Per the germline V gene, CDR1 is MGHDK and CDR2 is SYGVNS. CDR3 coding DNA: TGTGCCGTAACAGGAATGAACAATGAGCAGTTCTTC. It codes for CAVTGMNNEQFF.

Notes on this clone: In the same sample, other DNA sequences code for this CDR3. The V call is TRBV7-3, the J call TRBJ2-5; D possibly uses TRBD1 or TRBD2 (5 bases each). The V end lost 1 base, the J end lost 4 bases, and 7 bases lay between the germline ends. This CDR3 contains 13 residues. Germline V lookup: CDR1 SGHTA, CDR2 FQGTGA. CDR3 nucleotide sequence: TGTGCCAGCAGCTTAAATGGGGGAGAGACCCAGTACTTC. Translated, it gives CASSLNGGETQYF.

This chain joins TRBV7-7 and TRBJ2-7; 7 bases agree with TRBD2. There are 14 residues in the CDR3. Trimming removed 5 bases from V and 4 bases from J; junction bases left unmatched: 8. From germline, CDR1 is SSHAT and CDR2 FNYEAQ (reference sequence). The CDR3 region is CASSVRGRWYEQYF. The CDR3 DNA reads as TGTGCCAGCAGCGTACGCGGGAGATGGTACGAGCAGTACTTC.

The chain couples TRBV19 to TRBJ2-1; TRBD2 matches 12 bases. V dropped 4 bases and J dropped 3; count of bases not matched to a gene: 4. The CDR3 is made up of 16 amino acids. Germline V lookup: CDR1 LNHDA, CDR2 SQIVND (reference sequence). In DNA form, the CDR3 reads TGTGCCAGTAGTACCCTAGCGGGAGGGGTCTACAATGAGCAGTTCTTC. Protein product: CASSTLAGGVYNEQFF.

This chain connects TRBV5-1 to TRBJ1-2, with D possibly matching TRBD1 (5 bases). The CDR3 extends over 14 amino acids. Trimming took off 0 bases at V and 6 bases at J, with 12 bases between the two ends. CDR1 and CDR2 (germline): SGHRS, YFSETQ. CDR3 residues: CASSLAEGFDGYTF. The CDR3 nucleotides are TGCGCCAGCAGCTTGGCCGAGGGGTTCGATGGCTACACCTTC.

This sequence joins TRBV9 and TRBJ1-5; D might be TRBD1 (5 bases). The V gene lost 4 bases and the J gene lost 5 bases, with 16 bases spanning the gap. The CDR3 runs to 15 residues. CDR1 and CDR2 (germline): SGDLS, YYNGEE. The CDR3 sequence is CASSLDPRGDQPQHF. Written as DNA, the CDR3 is TGTGCCAGCAGCTTGGACCCACGGGGCGATCAGCCCCAGCATTTT.

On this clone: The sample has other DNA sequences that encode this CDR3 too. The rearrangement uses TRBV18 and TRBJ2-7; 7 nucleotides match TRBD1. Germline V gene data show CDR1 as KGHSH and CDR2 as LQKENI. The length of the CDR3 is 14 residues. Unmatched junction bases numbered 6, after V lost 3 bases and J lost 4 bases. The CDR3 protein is CASSPRDSSYEQYF. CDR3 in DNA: TGTGCCAGCTCACCTAGGGACAGCTCTTACGAGCAGTACTTC.

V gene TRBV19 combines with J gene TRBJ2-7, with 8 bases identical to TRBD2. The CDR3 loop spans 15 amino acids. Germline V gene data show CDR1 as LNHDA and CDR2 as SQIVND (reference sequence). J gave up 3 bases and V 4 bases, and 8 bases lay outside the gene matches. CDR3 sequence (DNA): TGTGCCAGTAGTAGGCTAGCGGGTGCCTTCTACGAGCAGTACTTC. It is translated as CASSRLAGAFYEQYF.

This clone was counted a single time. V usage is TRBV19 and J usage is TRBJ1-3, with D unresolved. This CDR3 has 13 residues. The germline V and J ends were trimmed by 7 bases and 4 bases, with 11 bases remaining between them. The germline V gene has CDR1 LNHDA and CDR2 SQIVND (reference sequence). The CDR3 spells CASMTRPGNTIYF. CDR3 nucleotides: TGTGCCAGTATGACACGACCGGGAAACACCATATATTTT.

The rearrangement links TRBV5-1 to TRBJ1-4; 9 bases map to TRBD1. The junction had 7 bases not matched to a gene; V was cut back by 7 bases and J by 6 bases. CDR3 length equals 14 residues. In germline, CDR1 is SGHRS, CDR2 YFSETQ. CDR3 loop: CASGTGREDEKLFF. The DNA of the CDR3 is TGCGCCAGCGGGACAGGGAGAGAAGATGAAAAACTGTTTTTT.

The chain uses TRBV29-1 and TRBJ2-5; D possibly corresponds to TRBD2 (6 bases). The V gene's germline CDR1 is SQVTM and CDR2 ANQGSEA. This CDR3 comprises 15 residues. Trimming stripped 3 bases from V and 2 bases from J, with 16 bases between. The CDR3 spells CSVDRLRDDQETQYF. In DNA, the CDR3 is TGCAGCGTTGATCGCCTGCGGGACGATCAAGAGACCCAGTACTTC.

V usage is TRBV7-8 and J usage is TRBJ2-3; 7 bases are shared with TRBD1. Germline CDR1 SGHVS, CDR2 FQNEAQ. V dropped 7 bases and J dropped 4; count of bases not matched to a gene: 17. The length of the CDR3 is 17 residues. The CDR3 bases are TGTGCCAGCACCCTCCCAGGGGGAGCGCAGGGGGCAGATACGCAGTATTTT. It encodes CASTLPGGAQGADTQYF.

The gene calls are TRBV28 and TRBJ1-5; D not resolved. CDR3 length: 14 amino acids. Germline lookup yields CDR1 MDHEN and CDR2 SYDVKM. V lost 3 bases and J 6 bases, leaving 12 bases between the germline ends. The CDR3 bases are TGTGCCAGCAGTTTCGTAAGGGATCCTCAGCCCCAGCATTTT. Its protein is CASSFVRDPQPQHF.

The CDR3 DNA reads TGTGCCAGCAGCTTAGAGTCTCAGGGCACAGATACGCAGTATTTT. This translates into CASSLESQGTDTQYF. This chain connects TRBV7-9 to TRBJ2-3; D gene unclear. The V and J ends lost 1 base and 1 base respectively, with 9 bases between them. CDR1 and CDR2 from the germline V gene are SEHNR and FQNEAQ (reference sequence). The CDR3 totals 15 residues.

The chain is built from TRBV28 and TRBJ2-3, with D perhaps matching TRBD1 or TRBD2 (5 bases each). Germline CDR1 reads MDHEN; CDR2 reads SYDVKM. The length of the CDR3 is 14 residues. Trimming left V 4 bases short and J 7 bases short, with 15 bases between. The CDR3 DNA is TGTGCCAGCAGTTCTAGGGGAGAAATGAATACGCAGTATTTT. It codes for CASSSRGEMNTQYF.

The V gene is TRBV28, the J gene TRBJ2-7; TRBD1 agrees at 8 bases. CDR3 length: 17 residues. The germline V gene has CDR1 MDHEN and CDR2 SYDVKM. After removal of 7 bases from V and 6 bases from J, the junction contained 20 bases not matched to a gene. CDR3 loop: CASTPGRGRPRVVEQYF. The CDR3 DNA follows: TGTGCCAGCACTCCCGGCAGGGGGCGCCCCCGGGTCGTCGAGCAGTACTTC.